The 14 T cell receptor beta chains in this list originate from one sample, sequenced in a study of cytomegalovirus exposure and HLA in healthy donors. 60 Vbeta and 13 Jbeta primers were used in PCR. Produced via immunoSEQ multiplex PCR; TCRdb's table is partial and in-frame only. This table has about 150,000 clones, nearly 70% appearing once. Source material: PBMCs. These TCRs come from a man aged 30 to 39 in good health and CMV-seropositive.

The gene calls are TRBV11-2 and TRBJ2-7; D uncertain. Trimming took 4 bases from V and 3 from J, leaving 4 bases between them. CDR3 length equals 11 residues. From germline, CDR1 is SGHAT and CDR2 FQNNGV. CDR3 in DNA: TGTGCCAGCAGCTACTACTACGAGCAGTACTTC. It specifies CASSYYYEQYF.

In its sample, this clone was seen a few times. J is TRBJ2-5 and V is TRBV5-4; the match to TRBD1 covers 7 bases. J was trimmed by 8 bases and V by 1 base; bases with no gene match: 8. Germline lookup yields CDR1 SGHNT and CDR2 YYREEE (reference sequence). The CDR3 has 14 amino acids. The CDR3 DNA is TGTGCCAGCAGCTTGATTGAGGGGGCGAGTACCCAGTACTTC. It translates to CASSLIEGASTQYF.

This sequence joins TRBV28 and TRBJ1-1; the D gene is possibly TRBD1 (6 bases). The CDR3 has 11 amino acids. The germline V and J ends were trimmed by 8 bases and 7 bases, with 11 bases remaining between them. In germline, CDR1 is MDHEN, CDR2 SYDVKM. CDR3 residues: CASRDILEAFF. The DNA of the CDR3 is TGTGCCAGCCGGGACATACTTGAAGCTTTCTTT.

This clone was detected a few times. The chain joins TRBV6-5 to TRBJ1-4, with D possibly being TRBD1 (6 bases). CDR1 MNHEY and CDR2 SVGAGI come from the germline V gene. This CDR3 has 15 residues. The V end lost 7 bases, the J end lost 0 bases, and 12 bases lay between the germline ends. This CDR3 reads CASKATGATNEKLFF. The DNA of the CDR3 is TGTGCCAGCAAGGCGACAGGTGCAACTAATGAAAAACTGTTTTTT.

The chain recombines TRBV21-1 with TRBJ2-5; the table's D gene call, TRBD2, was not cross checked with the DNA. TRBV21-1 corresponds to a pseudogene. This CDR3 has 17 residues. The CDR3, as DNA: TGTGCCAGCAGTACCGGCGGCGGGCGGGAGAAGCAAGAGACCCAGTACTTC. Translating it yields CASSTGGGREKQETQYF.

The V call is TRBV6-5, the J call TRBJ2-1; D might be TRBD2 (6 bases). The V end lost 7 bases, the J end lost 9 bases, and 19 bases lay between the germline ends. The CDR3 has 14 residues. Germline-derived CDR1 and CDR2 are MNHEY and SVGAGI. The CDR3 loop reads CASTYSTLGGEQFF. In DNA, the CDR3 is TGTGCCAGCACCTACTCGACGTTGGGGGGTGAGCAGTTCTTC.

There are a few counts of this clone. The chain employs TRBV7-9 and TRBJ2-7; 7 bases agree with TRBD1. The CDR3 is made up of 11 amino acids. Trimming at V came to 5 bases and at J to 5 bases, leaving 0 bases not matched to a gene. Germline loops: CDR1 SEHNR, CDR2 FQNEAQ (reference sequence). CDR3 bases: TGTGCCAGCAGCACAGGGGACGAGCAGTACTTC. Its translation: CASSTGDEQYF. Full variable domain (rest looked up from reference TRBV7-9 and TRBJ2-7): DTGVSQNPRHKITKRGQNVTFRCDPISEHNRLYWYRQTLGQGPEFLTYFQNEAQLEKSRLLSDRFSAERPKGSFSTLEIQRTEQGDSAMYLCASSTGDEQYFGPGTRLTVT.

This sequence joins TRBV6-1 and TRBJ1-1; no firm D call. The V end was cut by 6 bases, the J end by 0 bases, with 5 bases between. The CDR3 loop spans 12 amino acids. CDR1 and CDR2 (germline): MNHNS, SASEGT. CDR3 coding DNA: TGTGCCAGCAGCCGAGTGAACACTGAAGCTTTCTTT. It translates to CASSRVNTEAFF.

The chain combines TRBV2 with TRBJ2-1; D uncertain. CDR1 and CDR2 from the germline V gene are SNHLY and FYNNEI. V was trimmed by 8 bases and J by 0 bases, leaving 14 bases between them. The CDR3 contains 15 residues. The CDR3 sequence is CASSLTLSSYNEQFF. In DNA form, the CDR3 reads TGTGCCAGCTCCCTGACTCTTAGCTCCTACAATGAGCAGTTCTTC.

V and J are TRBV5-1 and TRBJ2-5, with D possibly being TRBD2 (6 bases). Germline V gene lookup returns CDR1 SGHRS and CDR2 YFSETQ. The CDR3 is made up of 16 amino acids. With 0 bases removed from V and 3 bases from J, the gap between germline ends came to 15 bases. The CDR3 DNA sequence: TGCGCCAGCAGCTTGGATGCCTGGGGGGAGGAAGAGACCCAGTACTTC. Amino acids: CASSLDAWGEEETQYF.

This chain links TRBV6-6 with TRBJ2-5; D is perhaps TRBD2 (7 bases). The DNA end lines up better with TRBJ2-7; the J call may be wrong. Germline V gene data show CDR1 as MNHNY and CDR2 as SVGAGI (reference sequence). The CDR3 runs 15 residues. The CDR3 loop is CATKGGGSTTYEQYF. The CDR3 DNA is TGTGCCACCAAGGGGGGCGGGAGTACAACCTACGAGCAGTACTTC.

This chain connects TRBV2 to TRBJ2-5, with 13 bases that match TRBD2. Germline trimming cut 6 bases from V and 2 bases from J; bases unmatched to any gene: 3. Germline-derived CDR1 and CDR2 are SNHLY and FYNNEI. The CDR3 runs 15 residues. The CDR3 is CASRGGLAGQETQYF. CDR3 DNA sequence: TGTGCCAGCAGGGGGGGACTAGCGGGACAAGAGACCCAGTACTTC.

In DNA, the CDR3 is TGTGCCAGTAGTACGCAACAGGGAGAGCTTTGGGATGGCTACACCTTC. Protein product: CASSTQQGELWDGYTF. The chain employs TRBV19 and TRBJ1-2; D is perhaps TRBD1 (6 bases). CDR1 is LNHDA, CDR2 SQIVND, per germline (reference sequence). This CDR3 has 16 amino acids. Trimming stripped 4 bases from V and 6 bases from J, with 21 bases between.

In nucleotides, the CDR3 is TGTGCCAGCAGTCGGACTAGCGGGATTACAGAGCAGTACTTC. Translation: CASSRTSGITEQYF. The chain has TRBV11-2 and TRBJ2-5, with 12 positions matching TRBD2. Germline loops: CDR1 SGHAT, CDR2 FQNNGV. The CDR3 extends over 14 amino acids. V was pared by 6 bases and J by 11 bases, with 10 bases of the junction left unmatched.